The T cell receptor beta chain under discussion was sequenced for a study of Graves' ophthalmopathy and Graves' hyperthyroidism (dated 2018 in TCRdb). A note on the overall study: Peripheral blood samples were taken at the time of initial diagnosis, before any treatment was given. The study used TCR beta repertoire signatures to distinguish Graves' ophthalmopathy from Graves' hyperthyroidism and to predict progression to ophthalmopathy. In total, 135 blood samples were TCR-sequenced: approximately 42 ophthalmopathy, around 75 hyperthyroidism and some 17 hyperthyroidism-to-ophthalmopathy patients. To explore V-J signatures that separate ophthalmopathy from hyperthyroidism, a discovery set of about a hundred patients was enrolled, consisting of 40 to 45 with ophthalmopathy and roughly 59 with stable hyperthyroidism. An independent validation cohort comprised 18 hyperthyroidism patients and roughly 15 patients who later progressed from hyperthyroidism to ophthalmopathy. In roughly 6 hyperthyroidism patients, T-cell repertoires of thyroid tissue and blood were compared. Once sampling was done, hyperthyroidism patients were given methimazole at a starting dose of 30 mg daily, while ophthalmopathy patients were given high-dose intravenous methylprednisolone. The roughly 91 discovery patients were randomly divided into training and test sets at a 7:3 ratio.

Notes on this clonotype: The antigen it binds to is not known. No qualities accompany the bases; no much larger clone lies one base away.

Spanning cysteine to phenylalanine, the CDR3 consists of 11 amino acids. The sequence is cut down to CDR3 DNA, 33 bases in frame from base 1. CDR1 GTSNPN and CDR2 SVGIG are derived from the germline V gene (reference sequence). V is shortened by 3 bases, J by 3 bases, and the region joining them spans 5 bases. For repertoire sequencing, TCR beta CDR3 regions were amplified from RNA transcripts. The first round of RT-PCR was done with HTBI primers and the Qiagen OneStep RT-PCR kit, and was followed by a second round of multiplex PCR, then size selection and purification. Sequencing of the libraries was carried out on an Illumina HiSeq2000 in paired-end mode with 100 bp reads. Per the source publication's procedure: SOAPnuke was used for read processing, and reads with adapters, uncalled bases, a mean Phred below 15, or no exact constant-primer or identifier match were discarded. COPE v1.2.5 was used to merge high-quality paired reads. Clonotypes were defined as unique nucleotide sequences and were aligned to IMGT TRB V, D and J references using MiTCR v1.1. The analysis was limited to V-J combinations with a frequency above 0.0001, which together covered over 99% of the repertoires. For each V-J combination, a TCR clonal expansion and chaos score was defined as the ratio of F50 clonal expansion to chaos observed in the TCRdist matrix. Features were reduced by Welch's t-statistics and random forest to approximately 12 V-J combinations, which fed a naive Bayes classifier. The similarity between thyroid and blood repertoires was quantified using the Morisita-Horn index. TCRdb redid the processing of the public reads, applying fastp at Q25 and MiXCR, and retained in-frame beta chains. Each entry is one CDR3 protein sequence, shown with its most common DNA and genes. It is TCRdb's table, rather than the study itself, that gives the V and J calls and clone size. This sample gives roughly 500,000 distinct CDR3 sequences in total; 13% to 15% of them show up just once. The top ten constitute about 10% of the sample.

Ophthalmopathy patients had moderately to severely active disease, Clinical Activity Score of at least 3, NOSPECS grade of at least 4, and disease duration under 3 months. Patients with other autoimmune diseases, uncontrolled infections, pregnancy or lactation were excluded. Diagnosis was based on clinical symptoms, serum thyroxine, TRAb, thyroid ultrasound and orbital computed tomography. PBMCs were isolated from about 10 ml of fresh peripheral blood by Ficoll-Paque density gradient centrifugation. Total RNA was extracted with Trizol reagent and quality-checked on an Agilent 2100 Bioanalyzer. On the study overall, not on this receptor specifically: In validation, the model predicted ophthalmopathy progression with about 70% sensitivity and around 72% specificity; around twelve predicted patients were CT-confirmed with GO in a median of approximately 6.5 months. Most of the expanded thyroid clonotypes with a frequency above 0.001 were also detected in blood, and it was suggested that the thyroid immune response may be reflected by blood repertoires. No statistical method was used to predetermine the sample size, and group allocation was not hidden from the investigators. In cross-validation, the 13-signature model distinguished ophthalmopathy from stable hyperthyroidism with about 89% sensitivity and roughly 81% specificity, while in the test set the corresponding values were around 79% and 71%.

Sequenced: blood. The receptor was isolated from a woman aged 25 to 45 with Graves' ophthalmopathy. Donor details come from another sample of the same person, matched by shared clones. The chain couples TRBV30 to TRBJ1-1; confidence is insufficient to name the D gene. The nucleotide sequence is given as TGTGCCTGGAGGAAGTACACTGAAGCTTTCTTT. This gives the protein CAWRKYTEAFF.